The rows below give T cell receptor beta chains drawn from one sample of a study of regulatory T cells in long-lasting Graves disease. One entry per CDR3 protein results from TCRdb running MiXCR on the multiplex PCR reads. The data contain a few hundred thousand distinct CDR3 sequences, approximately 20% of them singletons. This same sample was also part of a study on T cells in Graves' hyperthyroidism and ophthalmopathy.

This specimen consisted of peripheral blood mononuclear cells (PBMCs), obtained at new diagnosis, from a patient treated with antithyroid drugs. The receptors were sampled from a woman younger than 45 with Graves disease. Each CDR3 is given with its conserved first and last residue. A D gene is named only where the DNA matches it firmly. The size field is filled for only some rows; it gives once, few, many or a size class.

clone_size: many
d_call: -
v_call: TRBV28
j_call: TRBJ1-1
cdr3_nt: TGTGCCAGCAGCGGGGACCCCCGGCCCCTTGAAGCTTTCTTT
cdr3_aa: CASSGDPRPLEAFF

clone_size: many
d_call: -
v_call: TRBV12-5
j_call: TRBJ1-2
cdr3_nt: TGTGCTAGTGGTATCCCCCCGCAGGGGCCGATTCGGGGCTACACCTTC
cdr3_aa: CASGIPPQGPIRGYTF

clone_size: many
d_call: -
v_call: TRBV20-1
j_call: TRBJ2-2
cdr3_nt: TGCAGTGCTAGATCTTTCGGCACCGGGGAGCTGTTTTTT
cdr3_aa: CSARSFGTGELFF

clone_size: many
d_call: TRBD1
v_call: TRBV2
j_call: TRBJ2-5
cdr3_nt: TGTGCCAGCAGTACCGACAGGGGGCGAGAGACCCAGTACTTC
cdr3_aa: CASSTDRGRETQYF

clone_size: many
d_call: -
v_call: TRBV18
j_call: TRBJ1-2
cdr3_nt: TGTGCCAGCTCAAGCGGACGGGCAAACTATGGCTACACCTTC
cdr3_aa: CASSSGRANYGYTF

clone_size: -
d_call: -
v_call: TRBV20-1
j_call: TRBJ2-2
cdr3_nt: TGCAGTGCTATAAGACAGGCCGCGAACACCGGGGAGCTGTTTTTT
cdr3_aa: CSAIRQAANTGELFF

clone_size: -
d_call: TRBD2
v_call: TRBV3-1
j_call: TRBJ2-7
cdr3_nt: TGTGCCAGCAGCCAAGCCCTAGCGGGGGGCGAGCAGTACTTC
cdr3_aa: CASSQALAGGEQYF

clone_size: many
d_call: TRBD1
v_call: TRBV6-5
j_call: TRBJ2-2
cdr3_nt: TGTGCCAGCAGTTACTCGGGACAGCCTAACACCGGGGAGCTGTTTTTT
cdr3_aa: CASSYSGQPNTGELFF

clone_size: many
d_call: TRBD1
v_call: TRBV6-2/TRBV6-3
j_call: TRBJ1-2
cdr3_nt: TGTGCCAGCAGTTATTATCCGGGACAGAACTATGGCTACACCTTC
cdr3_aa: CASSYYPGQNYGYTF

clone_size: once
d_call: -
v_call: TRBV20-1
j_call: TRBJ1-6
cdr3_nt: TGCAGTGATCGGAGCTCCTATAATTCACCCCTCCACTTT
cdr3_aa: CSDRSSYNSPLHF

clone_size: -
d_call: TRBD2
v_call: TRBV6-2/TRBV6-3
j_call: TRBJ2-1
cdr3_nt: TGTGCCAGCAGCCCAAGACCCTATAGCGGGGGGGCTTATGAGCAGTTCTTC
cdr3_aa: CASSPRPYSGGAYEQFF

clone_size: many
d_call: -
v_call: TRBV10-3
j_call: TRBJ1-1
cdr3_nt: TGTGCCATCAGTGAGGTAGGGGAGAAATTGAACACTGAAGCTTTCTTT
cdr3_aa: CAISEVGEKLNTEAFF

clone_size: many
d_call: TRBD1
v_call: TRBV9
j_call: TRBJ2-5
cdr3_nt: TGTGCCAGCAGCGTAGAGGGGGACAGGGTTACGGAGACCCAGTACTTC
cdr3_aa: CASSVEGDRVTETQYF

clone_size: many
d_call: TRBD1
v_call: TRBV6-1
j_call: TRBJ1-2
cdr3_nt: TGTGCCAGTGGGGACAGGGAGTATAATGGCTACACCTTC
cdr3_aa: CASGDREYNGYTF

clone_size: many
d_call: -
v_call: TRBV29-1
j_call: TRBJ2-7
cdr3_nt: TGCAGCGTTGTGGTGGTTAGCGAGCAGTACTTC
cdr3_aa: CSVVVVSEQYF

clone_size: many
d_call: -
v_call: TRBV7-2
j_call: TRBJ2-1
cdr3_nt: TGTGCCAGCAGCTTAGTAGGTTCCCCCCATGAGCAGTTCTTC
cdr3_aa: CASSLVGSPHEQFF

clone_size: many
d_call: -
v_call: TRBV20-1
j_call: TRBJ1-4
cdr3_nt: TGCAGTGCTACGACAGGCGGGGACGAAAAACTGTTTTTT
cdr3_aa: CSATTGGDEKLFF

clone_size: many
d_call: -
v_call: TRBV2
j_call: TRBJ1-6
cdr3_nt: TGTGCCAGCAGCATACAGGGCGAGGATAATTCACCCCTCCACTTT
cdr3_aa: CASSIQGEDNSPLHF

clone_size: many
d_call: TRBD1
v_call: TRBV12-3/TRBV12-4
j_call: TRBJ1-6
cdr3_nt: TGTGCCAGCAGACCCGGGACAGGGAGGGATTCACCCCTCCACTTT
cdr3_aa: CASRPGTGRDSPLHF

clone_size: -
d_call: -
v_call: TRBV19
j_call: TRBJ2-2
cdr3_nt: TGTGCCAGTAGTAAACACAATCCCCCGGCCGGGGAGCTGTTTTTT
cdr3_aa: CASSKHNPPAGELFF

clone_size: -
d_call: TRBD2
v_call: TRBV28
j_call: TRBJ2-7
cdr3_nt: TGTGCCAGCAGTTTATCTAGCGGGCTCTCCTACGAGCAGTACTTC
cdr3_aa: CASSLSSGLSYEQYF

clone_size: -
d_call: -
v_call: TRBV7-2
j_call: TRBJ2-3
cdr3_nt: TGTGCCAGCAGCCACTATGGGGGCGGCACAGATACGCAGTATTTT
cdr3_aa: CASSHYGGGTDTQYF

clone_size: many
d_call: -
v_call: TRBV3-1
j_call: TRBJ2-3
cdr3_nt: TGTGCCAGCAGCCCGGACATCCTCACAGATACGCAGTATTTT
cdr3_aa: CASSPDILTDTQYF

clone_size: -
d_call: -
v_call: TRBV6-2/TRBV6-3
j_call: TRBJ1-1
cdr3_nt: TGTGCCAGCAGCCACATGCGCACTGAAGCTTTCTTT
cdr3_aa: CASSHMRTEAFF

clone_size: many
d_call: TRBD1
v_call: TRBV10-3
j_call: TRBJ2-7
cdr3_nt: TGTGCCATCAGAGGGGACAGGGGGCGCCGGGAGCAGTACTTC
cdr3_aa: CAIRGDRGRREQYF

clone_size: many
d_call: -
v_call: TRBV6-2/TRBV6-3
j_call: TRBJ1-1
cdr3_nt: TGTGCCAGCAGTGAAGTATTAGAGAGTGAAGCTTTCTTT
cdr3_aa: CASSEVLESEAFF

clone_size: few
d_call: -
v_call: TRBV2
j_call: TRBJ2-1
cdr3_nt: TGTGCCAGCAGCCCCCTTTGGGTAGCCAGCTCCTACAATGAGCAGTTCTTC
cdr3_aa: CASSPLWVASSYNEQFF

clone_size: -
d_call: -
v_call: TRBV20-1
j_call: TRBJ1-3
cdr3_nt: TGCAGTGCCTTACAGGGTTCTGGAAACACCATATATTTT
cdr3_aa: CSALQGSGNTIYF

clone_size: many
d_call: TRBD1
v_call: TRBV6-2/TRBV6-3
j_call: TRBJ1-1
cdr3_nt: TGTGCCAGCAGTTACTCAATGGACAGGGAAAGCACTGAAGCTTTCTTT
cdr3_aa: CASSYSMDRESTEAFF

clone_size: -
d_call: -
v_call: TRBV5-1
j_call: TRBJ2-2
cdr3_nt: TGCGCCAGCATGACAGATGCAGGGGAGCTGTTTTTT
cdr3_aa: CASMTDAGELFF

clone_size: -
d_call: -
v_call: TRBV19
j_call: TRBJ2-1
cdr3_nt: TGTGCCAGTAGTTGGGCAGGGATCTACAATGAGCAGTTCTTC
cdr3_aa: CASSWAGIYNEQFF

clone_size: -
d_call: TRBD2
v_call: TRBV28
j_call: TRBJ2-1
cdr3_nt: TGTGCCAGCAGGATGGGACTAACGAAAAAGGTCCGCTTCAATGAGCAGTTCTTC
cdr3_aa: CASRMGLTKKVRFNEQFF

clone_size: many
d_call: -
v_call: TRBV9
j_call: TRBJ1-4
cdr3_nt: TGTGCCAGCAGCGTGAGTGAGTTTAATGAAAAACTGTTTTTT
cdr3_aa: CASSVSEFNEKLFF

clone_size: many
d_call: -
v_call: TRBV2
j_call: TRBJ1-1
cdr3_nt: TGTGCCAGCAGCGCCGGTCGGATCCCTGAAGCTTTCTTT
cdr3_aa: CASSAGRIPEAFF

clone_size: -
d_call: -
v_call: TRBV2
j_call: TRBJ1-5
cdr3_nt: TGTGCCAGCAGTTATGGGGGGGGGCTGGGCAATCAGCCCCAGCATTTT
cdr3_aa: CASSYGGGLGNQPQHF

clone_size: many
d_call: TRBD1
v_call: TRBV2
j_call: TRBJ1-2
cdr3_nt: TGTGCCAGCAGGGATAAACAGGGGGCCGGCTATGGCTACACCTTC
cdr3_aa: CASRDKQGAGYGYTF

clone_size: many
d_call: -
v_call: TRBV7-9
j_call: TRBJ2-7
cdr3_nt: TGTGCCAGCAGCTTAGATCTGGGCGAGCAGTACTTC
cdr3_aa: CASSLDLGEQYF

clone_size: few
d_call: TRBD2
v_call: TRBV5-1
j_call: TRBJ2-5
cdr3_nt: TGCGTCAGCAGCTCGAGCGGGGGGGCGAAGACCCAGTACTTC
cdr3_aa: CVSSSSGGAKTQYF

clone_size: many
d_call: TRBD1
v_call: TRBV6-2/TRBV6-3
j_call: TRBJ1-2
cdr3_nt: TGTGCCAGCAACGACGGGACAGCTAACTATGGCTACACCTTC
cdr3_aa: CASNDGTANYGYTF

clone_size: many
d_call: TRBD2
v_call: TRBV3-1
j_call: TRBJ2-3
cdr3_nt: TGTGCCAGCAGCCCAATGACTAGCGGGGGAACAGATACGCAGTATTTT
cdr3_aa: CASSPMTSGGTDTQYF

clone_size: many
d_call: TRBD1
v_call: TRBV5-1
j_call: TRBJ2-1
cdr3_nt: TGCGCCAGCAGCAGGACAGGGCTGGGGAATGAGCAGTTCTTC
cdr3_aa: CASSRTGLGNEQFF

clone_size: -
d_call: TRBD2
v_call: TRBV28
j_call: TRBJ2-7
cdr3_nt: TGTGCCAGCAACAAGCGGGAGTCTTTCTACGAGCAGTACTTC
cdr3_aa: CASNKRESFYEQYF

clone_size: many
d_call: TRBD1
v_call: TRBV7-9
j_call: TRBJ1-2
cdr3_nt: TGTGCCAGCACCAAACCGGGACAGATTATCAACTATGGCTACACCTTC
cdr3_aa: CASTKPGQIINYGYTF

clone_size: many
d_call: -
v_call: TRBV12-3/TRBV12-4
j_call: TRBJ1-2
cdr3_nt: TGTGCCAGCAGTTTAGAATCGAGTCAAGGCTACACCTTC
cdr3_aa: CASSLESSQGYTF

clone_size: many
d_call: -
v_call: TRBV5-1
j_call: TRBJ1-2
cdr3_nt: TGCGCCAGCAGCTTGTCCCAGGGCAACTATGGCTACACCTTC
cdr3_aa: CASSLSQGNYGYTF

clone_size: -
d_call: TRBD2
v_call: TRBV7-8
j_call: TRBJ2-1
cdr3_nt: TGTGCCAGCAGCTTCACTAGCGGGGGGCCGGCCAATGAGCAGTTCTTC
cdr3_aa: CASSFTSGGPANEQFF

clone_size: few
d_call: TRBD1
v_call: TRBV12-3/TRBV12-4
j_call: TRBJ1-2
cdr3_nt: TGTGCCAGCAGTTGGGAGGGGGCGAGGGGCTACACCTTC
cdr3_aa: CASSWEGARGYTF

clone_size: many
d_call: -
v_call: TRBV5-1
j_call: TRBJ2-1
cdr3_nt: TGCGCCAGCAGCTTGGGGCAGTTGAATGAGCAGTTCTTC
cdr3_aa: CASSLGQLNEQFF

clone_size: -
d_call: -
v_call: TRBV20-1
j_call: TRBJ2-7
cdr3_nt: TGCAGTGCTAGAGGGGGGGTCTGGGAGCAGTACTTC
cdr3_aa: CSARGGVWEQYF

clone_size: -
d_call: -
v_call: TRBV28
j_call: TRBJ1-5
cdr3_nt: TGTGCCAGCAGCCCGAGGACGGATAGCAGTCAGCCCCAGCATTTT
cdr3_aa: CASSPRTDSSQPQHF

clone_size: -
d_call: TRBD1
v_call: TRBV4-1
j_call: TRBJ1-2
cdr3_nt: TGCGCCAGCAGCCAAGTGCCGGGACAGGGAGATGGCTACACCTTC
cdr3_aa: CASSQVPGQGDGYTF